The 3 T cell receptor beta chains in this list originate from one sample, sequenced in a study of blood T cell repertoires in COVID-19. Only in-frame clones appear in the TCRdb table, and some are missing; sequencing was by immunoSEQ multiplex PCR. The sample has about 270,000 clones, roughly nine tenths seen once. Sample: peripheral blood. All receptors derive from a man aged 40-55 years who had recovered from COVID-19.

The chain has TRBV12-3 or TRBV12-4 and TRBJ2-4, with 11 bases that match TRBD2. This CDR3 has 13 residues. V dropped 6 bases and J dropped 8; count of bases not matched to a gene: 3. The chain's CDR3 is CASSLGLADIQYF. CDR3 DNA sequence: TGTGCCAGCAGCTTGGGACTAGCGGACATTCAGTACTTC.

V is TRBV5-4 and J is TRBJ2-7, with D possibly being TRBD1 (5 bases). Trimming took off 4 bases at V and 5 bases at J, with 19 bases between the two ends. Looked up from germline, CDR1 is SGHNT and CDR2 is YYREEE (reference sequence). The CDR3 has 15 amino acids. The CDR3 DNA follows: TGTGCCAGCAGCCCGCGACGTCAGGGATGGGACGAGCAGTACTTC. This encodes CASSPRRQGWDEQYF.

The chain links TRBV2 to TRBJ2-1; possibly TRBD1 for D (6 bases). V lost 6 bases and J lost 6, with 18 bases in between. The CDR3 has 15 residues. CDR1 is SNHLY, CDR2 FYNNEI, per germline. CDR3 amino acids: CASSNEQGRGNEQFF. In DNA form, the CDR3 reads TGTGCCAGCAGCAACGAACAGGGCCGAGGCAATGAGCAGTTCTTC.